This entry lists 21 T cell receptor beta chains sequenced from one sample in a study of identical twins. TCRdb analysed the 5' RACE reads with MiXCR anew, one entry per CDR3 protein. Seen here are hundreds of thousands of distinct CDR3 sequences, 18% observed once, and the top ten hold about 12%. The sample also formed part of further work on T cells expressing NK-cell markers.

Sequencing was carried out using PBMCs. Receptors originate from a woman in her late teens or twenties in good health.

In DNA, the CDR3 is TGCGCCAGCAGCTTGGGTCTTCCAGGCGTCCTTGGGCAGTACTTC. This codes for CASSLGLPGVLGQYF. The rearrangement joins TRBV5-1 to TRBJ2-7; D unresolved. The CDR3 is made up of 15 amino acids. V dropped 0 bases and J dropped 9 bases, with 19 bases sitting between them. CDR1 SGHRS and CDR2 YFSETQ come from the germline V gene. Full variable domain (outside the CDR3, taken from reference TRBV5-1 and TRBJ2-7): KAGVTQTPRYLIKTRGQQVTLSCSPISGHRSVSWYQQTPGQGLQFLFEYFSETQRNKGNFPGRFSGRQFSNSRSEMNVSTLELGDSALYLCASSLGLPGVLGQYFGPGTRLTVT.

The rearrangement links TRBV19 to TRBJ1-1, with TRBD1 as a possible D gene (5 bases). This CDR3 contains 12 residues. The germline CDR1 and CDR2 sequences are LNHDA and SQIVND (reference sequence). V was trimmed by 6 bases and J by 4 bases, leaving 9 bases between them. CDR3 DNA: TGTGCCAGTAGGATGGGGGGCACTGAAGCTTTCTTT. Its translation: CASRMGGTEAFF. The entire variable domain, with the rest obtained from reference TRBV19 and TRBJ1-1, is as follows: DGGITQSPKYLFRKEGQNVTLSCEQNLNHDAMYWYRQDPGQGLRLIYYSQIVNDFQKGDIAEGYSVSREKKESFPLTVTSAQKNPTAFYLCASRMGGTEAFFGQGTRLTVV.

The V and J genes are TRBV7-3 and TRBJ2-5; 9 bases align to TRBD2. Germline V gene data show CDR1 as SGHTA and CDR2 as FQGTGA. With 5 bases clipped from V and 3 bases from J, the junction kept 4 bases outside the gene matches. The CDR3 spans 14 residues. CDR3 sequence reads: CASSRGGAEETQYF. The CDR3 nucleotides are TGTGCCAGCAGCCGCGGGGGGGCCGAAGAGACCCAGTACTTC.

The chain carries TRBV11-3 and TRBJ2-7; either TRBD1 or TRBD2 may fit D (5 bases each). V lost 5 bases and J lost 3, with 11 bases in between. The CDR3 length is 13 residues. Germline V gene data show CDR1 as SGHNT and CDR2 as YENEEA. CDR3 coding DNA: TGTGCCAGCAGCCTGGGACGGATCTACGAGCAGTACTTC. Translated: CASSLGRIYEQYF.

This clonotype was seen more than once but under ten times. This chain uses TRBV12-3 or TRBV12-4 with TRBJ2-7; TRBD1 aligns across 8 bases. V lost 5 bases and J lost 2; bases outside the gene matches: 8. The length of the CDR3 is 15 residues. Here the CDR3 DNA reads TGTGCCAGCAGTATGAGGACAGGGTACACCTACGAGCAGTACTTC. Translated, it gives CASSMRTGYTYEQYF.

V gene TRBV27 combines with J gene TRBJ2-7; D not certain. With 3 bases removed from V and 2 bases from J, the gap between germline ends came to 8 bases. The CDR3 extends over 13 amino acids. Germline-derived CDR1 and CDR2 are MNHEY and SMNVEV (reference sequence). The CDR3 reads CASSFAPAYEQYF. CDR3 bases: TGTGCCAGCAGTTTCGCTCCCGCCTACGAGCAGTACTTC.

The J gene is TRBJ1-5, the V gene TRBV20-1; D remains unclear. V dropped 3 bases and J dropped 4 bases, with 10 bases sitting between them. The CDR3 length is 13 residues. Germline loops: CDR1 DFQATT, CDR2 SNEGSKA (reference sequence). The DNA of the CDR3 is TGCAGTGCTAGTGTTTCGATGAATCAGCCCCAGCATTTT. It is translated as CSASVSMNQPQHF.

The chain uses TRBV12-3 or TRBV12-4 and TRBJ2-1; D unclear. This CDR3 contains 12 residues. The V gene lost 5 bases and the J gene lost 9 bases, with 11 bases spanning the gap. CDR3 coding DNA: TGTGCCAGCAGTCCGTCGTGGAGTGAGCAGTTCTTC. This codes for CASSPSWSEQFF.

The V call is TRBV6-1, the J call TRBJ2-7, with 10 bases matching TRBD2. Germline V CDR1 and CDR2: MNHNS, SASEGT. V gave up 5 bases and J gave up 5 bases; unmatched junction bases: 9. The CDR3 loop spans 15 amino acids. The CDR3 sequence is CASSPLAGVSDEQYF. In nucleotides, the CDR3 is TGTGCCAGCAGTCCCCTAGCGGGAGTTAGCGACGAGCAGTACTTC.

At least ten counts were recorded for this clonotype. CDR3 nucleotide sequence: TGTGCCAGCGCGACAGCAGGATATGGCTACACCTTC. Its translation is CASATAGYGYTF. The V gene is TRBV12-3 or TRBV12-4, the J gene TRBJ1-2, with D possibly being TRBD1 (5 bases). V was shortened by 8 bases and J by 5 bases, with 12 bases between the two germline ends. The CDR3 length is 12 residues.

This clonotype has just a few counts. The DNA of the CDR3 is TGTGCCAGCAGCCAAGGGGAGGGGGGGGACGTTCCCCAGCATTTT. The encoded protein is CASSQGEGGDVPQHF. The chain employs TRBV5-5 and TRBJ1-5; TRBD1 is a possible D gene (6 bases). CDR1 SGHKS and CDR2 YYEKEE come from the germline V gene (reference sequence). Trimming left V 4 bases short and J 10 bases short, with 21 bases between. The CDR3 covers 15 residues.

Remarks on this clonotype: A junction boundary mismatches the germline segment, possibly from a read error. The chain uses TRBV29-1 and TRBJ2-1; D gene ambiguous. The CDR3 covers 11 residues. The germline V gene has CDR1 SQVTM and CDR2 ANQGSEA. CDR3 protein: CSVVGNNKQFF. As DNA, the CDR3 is TGCAGCGTTGTTGGCAACAATAAGCAGTTCTTC.

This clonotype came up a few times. The DNA of the CDR3 is TGTGCCAGCTCCAAGGGGACGGCCCTTGAGCAGTACTTC. Translated, it gives CASSKGTALEQYF. The V and J genes are TRBV9 and TRBJ2-7; D assignment may be TRBD1 or TRBD2 (5 bases each). V was pared by 7 bases and J by 7 bases, with 18 bases between. CDR1 SGDLS and CDR2 YYNGEE come from the germline V gene. The length of the CDR3 is 13 residues.

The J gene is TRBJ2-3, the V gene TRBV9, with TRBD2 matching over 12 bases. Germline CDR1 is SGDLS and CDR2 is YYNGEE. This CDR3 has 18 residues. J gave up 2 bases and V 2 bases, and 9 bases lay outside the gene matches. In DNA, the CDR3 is TGTGCCAGCAGCGTCCAGACTAGCGGGAGACTTTTCACAGATACGCAGTATTTT. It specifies CASSVQTSGRLFTDTQYF.

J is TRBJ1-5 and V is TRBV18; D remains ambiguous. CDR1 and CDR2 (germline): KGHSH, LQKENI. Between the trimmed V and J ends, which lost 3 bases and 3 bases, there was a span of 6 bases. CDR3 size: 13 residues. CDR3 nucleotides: TGTGCCAGCTCACCGGCAGCCAATCAGCCCCAGCATTTT. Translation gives CASSPAANQPQHF.

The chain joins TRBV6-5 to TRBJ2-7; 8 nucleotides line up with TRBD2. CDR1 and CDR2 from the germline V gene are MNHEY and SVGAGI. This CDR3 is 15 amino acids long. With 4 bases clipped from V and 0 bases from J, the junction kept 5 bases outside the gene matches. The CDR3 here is CASSSSGTSSYEQYF. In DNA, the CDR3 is TGTGCCAGCAGTTCATCCGGGACTAGCTCCTACGAGCAGTACTTC.

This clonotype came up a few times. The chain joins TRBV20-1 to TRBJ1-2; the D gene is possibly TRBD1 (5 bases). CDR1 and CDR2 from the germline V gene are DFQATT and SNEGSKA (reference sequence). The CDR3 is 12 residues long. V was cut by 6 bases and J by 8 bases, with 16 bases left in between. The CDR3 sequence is CSAPQGPQGYTF. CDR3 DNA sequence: TGCAGTGCCCCCCAGGGCCCTCAGGGCTACACCTTC.

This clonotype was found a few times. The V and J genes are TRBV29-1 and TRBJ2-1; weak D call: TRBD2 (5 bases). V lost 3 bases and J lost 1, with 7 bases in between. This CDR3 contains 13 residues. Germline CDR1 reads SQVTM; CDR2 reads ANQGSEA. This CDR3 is CSVETTSYNEQFF. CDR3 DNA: TGCAGCGTTGAGACTACGTCCTACAATGAGCAGTTCTTC.

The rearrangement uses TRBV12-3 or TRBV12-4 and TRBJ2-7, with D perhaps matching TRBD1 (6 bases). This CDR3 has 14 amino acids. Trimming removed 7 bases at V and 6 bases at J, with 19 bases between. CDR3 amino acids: CASTWARGSAEQYF. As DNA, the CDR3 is TGTGCCAGCACCTGGGCCAGGGGCAGTGCCGAGCAGTACTTC.

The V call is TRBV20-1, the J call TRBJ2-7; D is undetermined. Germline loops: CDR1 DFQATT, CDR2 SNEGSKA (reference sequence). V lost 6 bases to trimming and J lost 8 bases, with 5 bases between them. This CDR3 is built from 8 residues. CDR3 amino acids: CSASQQYF. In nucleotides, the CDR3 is TGCAGTGCCAGCCAGCAGTACTTC.

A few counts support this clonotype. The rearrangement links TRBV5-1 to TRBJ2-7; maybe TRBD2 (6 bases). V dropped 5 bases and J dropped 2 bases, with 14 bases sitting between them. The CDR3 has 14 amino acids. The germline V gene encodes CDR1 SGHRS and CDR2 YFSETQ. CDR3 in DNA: TGCGCCAGCAGTTGGGGCAGGGAGGCCTACGAGCAGTACTTC. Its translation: CASSWGREAYEQYF.